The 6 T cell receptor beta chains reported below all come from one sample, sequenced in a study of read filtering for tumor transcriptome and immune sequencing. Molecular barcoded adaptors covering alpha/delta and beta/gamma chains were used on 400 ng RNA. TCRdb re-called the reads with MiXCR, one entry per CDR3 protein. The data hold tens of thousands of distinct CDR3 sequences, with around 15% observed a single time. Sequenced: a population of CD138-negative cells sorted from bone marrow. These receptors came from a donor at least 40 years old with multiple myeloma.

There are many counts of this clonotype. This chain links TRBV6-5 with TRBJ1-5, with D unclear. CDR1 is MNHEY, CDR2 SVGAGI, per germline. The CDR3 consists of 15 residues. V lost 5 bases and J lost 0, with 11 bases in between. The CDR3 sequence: CASSPRKDSNQPQHF. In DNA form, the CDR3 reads TGTGCCAGCAGTCCCAGGAAGGATAGCAATCAGCCCCAGCATTTT.

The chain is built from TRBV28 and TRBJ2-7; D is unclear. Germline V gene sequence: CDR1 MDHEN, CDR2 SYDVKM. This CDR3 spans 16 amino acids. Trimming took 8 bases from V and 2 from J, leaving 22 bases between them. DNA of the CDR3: TGTGCCAGCGGTGGGCCCGGGTCGGCGGCTCCCTACGAGCAGTACTTC. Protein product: CASGGPGSAAPYEQYF.

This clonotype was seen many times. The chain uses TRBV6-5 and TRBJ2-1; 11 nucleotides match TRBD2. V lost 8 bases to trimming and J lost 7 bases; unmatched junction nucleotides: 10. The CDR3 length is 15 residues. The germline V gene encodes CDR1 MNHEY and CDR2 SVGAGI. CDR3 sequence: CASRGTSGQGNEQFF. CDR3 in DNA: TGTGCCAGCCGGGGGACTAGCGGACAGGGAAATGAGCAGTTCTTC.

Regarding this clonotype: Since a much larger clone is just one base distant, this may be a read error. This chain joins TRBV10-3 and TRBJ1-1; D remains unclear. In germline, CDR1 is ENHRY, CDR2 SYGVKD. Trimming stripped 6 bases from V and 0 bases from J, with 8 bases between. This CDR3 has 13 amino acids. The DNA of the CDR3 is TGTGCCATCAGGGCAGCTATGAACACTGAAGCTTTCTTT. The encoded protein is CAIRAAMNTEAFF.

CDR3 region: CASTLQAGGLYEQFF. CDR3 DNA sequence: TGTGCCAGCACCCTGCAGGCGGGAGGTTTATACGAGCAGTTCTTC. This chain joins TRBV7-8 and TRBJ2-1; 8 bases fit TRBD2. The CDR3 covers 15 residues. With V trimmed by 7 bases and J by 10 bases, 15 bases remained unmatched. The germline gives CDR1 SGHVS, CDR2 FQNEAQ. The full variable domain, rest sourced from reference TRBV7-8 and TRBJ2-1, is GAGVSQSPRYKVAKRGQDVALRCDPISGHVSLFWYQQALGQGPEFLTYFQNEAQLDKSGLPSDRFFAERPEGSVSTLKIQRTQQEDSAVYLCASTLQAGGLYEQFFGPGTRLTVL.

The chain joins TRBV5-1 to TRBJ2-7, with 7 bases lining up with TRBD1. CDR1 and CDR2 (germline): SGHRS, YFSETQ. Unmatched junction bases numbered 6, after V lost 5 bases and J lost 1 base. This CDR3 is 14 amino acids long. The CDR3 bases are TGCGCCAGCAGGCTTTGGGACAGTTCCTACGAGCAGTACTTC. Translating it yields CASRLWDSSYEQYF. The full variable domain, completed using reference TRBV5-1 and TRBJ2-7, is KAGVTQTPRYLIKTRGQQVTLSCSPISGHRSVSWYQQTPGQGLQFLFEYFSETQRNKGNFPGRFSGRQFSNSRSEMNVSTLELGDSALYLCASRLWDSSYEQYFGPGTRLTVT.